The 2 T cell receptor beta chains below all came from one sample that was sequenced in a study of patients and donors after allogeneic stem cell transplantation. One entry per CDR3 protein results from TCRdb running MiXCR on the RT-PCR reads. The table includes 20,000 or so distinct CDR3 sequences, 42% detected once. The sample taken for sequencing was blood, either unsorted or a sorted T cell fraction (not recorded which). The receptor source for this set is a human donor who was either an allogeneic HSCT recipient or a stem cell or donor lymphocyte infusion donor (not recorded which). It is not recorded whose cells these are; they may come from a transplant donor.

The gene calls are TRBV7-2 and TRBJ2-2; tentative D call: TRBD2 (6 bases). Germline V CDR1 and CDR2: SGHTA, FQGNSA. The germline V and J ends were trimmed by 6 bases and 6 bases, with 14 bases remaining between them. The CDR3 has 14 residues. CDR3 protein: CASRNAGGPGELFF. CDR3 DNA: TGTGCCAGCAGAAATGCAGGAGGGCCCGGGGAGCTGTTTTTT.

The genes are TRBV4-1 and TRBJ1-2; D perhaps matches TRBD1 (6 bases). This CDR3 contains 15 residues. Trimming left V 1 base short and J 4 bases short, with 13 bases between. CDR1 is MGHRA and CDR2 is YSYEKL in the germline V gene. The CDR3 DNA reads TGCGCCAGCAGCCAAGCCCCGGGGGCGCGCTATGGCTACACCTTC. It translates to CASSQAPGARYGYTF.